The present T cell receptor (beta chain) was sequenced within a study of PD-1 blockade in classical Hodgkin lymphoma. Findings and limits, study-wide: Undefined causes, possibly disease activity or prior therapy, underlie the repertoire differences. Relative to healthy donors, newly diagnosed patients reportedly had lower baseline TCR diversity, which was reported as lower still in relapsed/refractory patients.

Time point of the sample: cycle 4 day 1 (C4D1), after more than five weeks of nivolumab. The patients all showed relapse after autologous stem cell transplantation, while their brentuximab vedotin exposure varied. Regarding this clone: Its antigen is unknown.

V shed 3 bases and J shed 5 bases, with 22 bases lying between them. CDR3 length: 17 amino acids. Looked up from germline, CDR1 is LGHNT and CDR2 is FRNRAP. Repertoires were generated with immunoSEQ multiplex PCR, while TCRdb's copy carries only in-frame clones and drops some. The sample lists about 44,000 clones; less than 75% were seen once. This rearrangement joins TRBV12-5 to TRBJ2-5, with a tentative D call TRBD2 (6 bases). This sample comprised peripheral blood mononuclear cells (PBMCs), obtained before the fourth cycle of nivolumab. The receptor's source is a human donor with classical Hodgkin lymphoma. The CDR3 DNA reads as TGTGCTAGTGGTTTAGGGATTGCCGGGAGCTCGGGTGAGACCCAGTACTTC. Protein sequence: CASGLGIAGSSGETQYF.